The rows below give T cell receptor beta chains drawn from one sample of a study of cytomegalovirus exposure and HLA in healthy donors. The method was immunoSEQ multiplex PCR; TCRdb's version includes in-frame clones alone and lacks a portion of them. The sample comprises under 140,000 clones, about 80% of which are singletons, and roughly an eighth rests with the top ten. What was sequenced was PBMCs. The origin of the receptors is a man aged 30 to 39 in good health and CMV-seropositive. Both conserved end residues are part of each CDR3. Each record gives: D gene, clone size, J gene, V gene, CDR3 DNA, CDR3 protein. A D gene is named only where the DNA matches it firmly. Part of the rows lack a size; the others show once, few, many or a class for expanded clones.

.	.	TRBJ2-7	TRBV25-1	TGTGCCAGCAGTAGTGTCGGGGAGGCGAGCGAGCAGTACTTC	CASSSVGEASEQYF
TRBD2	.	TRBJ2-2	TRBV10-2	TGCGCCAGCAGTGAGTTACTAGCGGGGCCTTACACCGGGGAGCTGTTTTTT	CASSELLAGPYTGELFF
.	few	TRBJ2-2	TRBV5-6	TGTGCCAGCAGCTGGAACAGGGTCGGGAACACCGGGGAGCTGTTTTTT	CASSWNRVGNTGELFF
.	.	TRBJ1-5	TRBV4-3	TGCGCCAGCAGCCAAGATCTAGTAGGGCGGAGGCAGCCCCAGCATTTT	CASSQDLVGRRQPQHF
TRBD1	.	TRBJ2-3	TRBV7-2	TGTGCCAGCAGCTTAGGACAGGGATCCCTGGGTACGCAGTATTTT	CASSLGQGSLGTQYF
TRBD1	.	TRBJ1-1	TRBV5-1	TGCGCCAGCAGGGCAGGGGGCTTCTTCAACACTGAAGCTTTCTTT	CASRAGGFFNTEAFF
.	.	TRBJ2-5	TRBV7-2	TGTGCCAGCAGCTTAGGAGGGATGCAAGAGACCCAGTACTTC	CASSLGGMQETQYF
TRBD2	.	TRBJ2-3	TRBV6-6	TGTGCCAGCAGTCCCAGACTAGCGGGGGGCACAGATACGCAGTATTTT	CASSPRLAGGTDTQYF
.	once	TRBJ2-1	TRBV4-3	TGCGCCAGCAGCCAGGGAGAGAACGATGAGCAGTTCTTC	CASSQGENDEQFF
.	.	TRBJ1-1	TRBV30	TGTGCCTGGAGTTGGGGCGGGAGCACTGAAGCTTTCTTT	CAWSWGGSTEAFF
.	.	TRBJ2-5	TRBV11-2	TGTGCCAGCTTCGGTGAGAGGGAAGAGACCCAGTACTTC	CASFGEREETQYF
TRBD1	.	TRBJ1-4	TRBV4-3	TGCGCCAGCAGCCAACAACAGGGGTCCTTTAATGAAAAACTGTTTTTT	CASSQQQGSFNEKLFF
.	.	TRBJ2-7	TRBV30	TGTGCCTGGAGTCTTACGGTCTCCTACGAGCAGTACTTC	CAWSLTVSYEQYF
TRBD2	.	TRBJ2-1	TRBV2	TGTGCCAGCACGGCTAGCGGGGGGAAAGAGCAGTTCTTC	CASTASGGKEQFF
TRBD2	few	TRBJ2-5	TRBV4-3	TGCGCCAGCAGCCTTCGGGGGGGCCAGGAGACCCAGTACTTC	CASSLRGGQETQYF
.	.	TRBJ1-5	TRBV7-2	TGTGCCAGCAGCTTAGAGACAGGTCATCAGCCCCAGCATTTT	CASSLETGHQPQHF
TRBD2	.	TRBJ2-7	TRBV9	TGTGCCAGCAGCGTAGTTAGACTAGCGGGCAACTTTTCCTACGAGCAGTACTTC	CASSVVRLAGNFSYEQYF
TRBD1	.	TRBJ2-1	TRBV5-1	TGCGCCAGCCATAAACCGGGACAGTCATTCTCCTACAATGAGCAGTTCTTC	CASHKPGQSFSYNEQFF
TRBD1	.	TRBJ2-7	TRBV6-4	TGTGCCAGCAGTACTCCAGGGGGAAGAGAGCAGTACTTC	CASSTPGGREQYF
TRBD2	.	TRBJ2-5	TRBV9	TGTGCCAGCAGCGTAGACGCTAGCGGGGGACAAGAGACCCAGTACTTC	CASSVDASGGQETQYF
.	once	TRBJ1-1	TRBV5-6	TGTGCCAGCAGCTTCTTCTTGACACCTGCTGAAGCTTTCTTT	CASSFFLTPAEAFF
.	few	TRBJ1-4	TRBV11-1	TGTGCCAGCAGCTTTTTAAAGACTTCAACTAATGAAAAACTGTTTTTT	CASSFLKTSTNEKLFF
TRBD1	.	TRBJ2-7	TRBV6-5	TGTGCCAGCAGTAAGTCCGGGACAGGATATCGGGAGCAGTACTTC	CASSKSGTGYREQYF
.	.	TRBJ1-4	TRBV28	TGTGCCAGCAGTCCCAAATGGCCTCCTTACGAAAAACTGTTTTTT	CASSPKWPPYEKLFF
.	.	TRBJ2-7	TRBV6-1	TGTGCCAGCAGTGGCGATGAGGCTTTGCTCTCCTACGAGCAGTACTTC	CASSGDEALLSYEQYF
.	.	TRBJ2-6	TRBV5-1	TGCGCCAGCAGCTGGGGGGCTGGGGCCAACGTCCTGACTTTC	CASSWGAGANVLTF
.	few	TRBJ2-1	TRBV15	TGTGCCACCAGCAGAGCAAATGAGCAGTTCTTC	CATSRANEQFF
.	few	TRBJ2-7	TRBV4-3	TGCGCCAGCAGTACCCTTATACACGCCAGCTCCTACGAGCAGTACTTC	CASSTLIHASSYEQYF
TRBD1	.	TRBJ2-6	TRBV7-9	TGTGCCAGCAGCTCCCGGACAGGTAGCTCTGGGGCCAACGTCCTGACTTTC	CASSSRTGSSGANVLTF
.	.	TRBJ1-4	TRBV19	TGTGCCAGTAGTATGGGCAGACCTGAAAAACTGTTTTTT	CASSMGRPEKLFF
.	.	TRBJ2-7	TRBV14	TGTGCCAGCAGCCAAGATTGGGGGAGGGAGCAGTACTTC	CASSQDWGREQYF
TRBD1	.	TRBJ1-2	TRBV18	TGTGCCAGCTCACCACTCGGACAGGCGGTCTATGGCTACACCTTC	CASSPLGQAVYGYTF
TRBD2	.	TRBJ2-3	TRBV6-5	TGTGCCAGCAGCCCGACTAGCGGGGGCACAGATACGCAGTATTTT	CASSPTSGGTDTQYF
TRBD1	.	TRBJ2-1	TRBV30	TGTGCCTGGGACAGGGGTCTAAACAATGAGCAGTTCTTC	CAWDRGLNNEQFF
TRBD2	once	TRBJ2-1	TRBV9	TGTGCCAGCAGCACCCCGACTAGCGGGGGGGCCAGTGGCAATGAGCAGTTCTTC	CASSTPTSGGASGNEQFF
TRBD1	few	TRBJ2-2	TRBV9	TGTGCCAGCAGCGCTGGGGGACAGGGGGCGCGGGAGCTGTTTTTT	CASSAGGQGARELFF
TRBD1	.	TRBJ1-1	TRBV5-8	TGTGCCAGCAATCCCGGGACAGATATGAACACTGAAGCTTTCTTT	CASNPGTDMNTEAFF
.	.	TRBJ2-7	TRBV7-8	TGTGCCAGCAGCTTAGTTCGGTCCCGATTAGTCTACGAGCAGTACTTC	CASSLVRSRLVYEQYF
TRBD2	.	TRBJ2-2	TRBV19	TGTGCCAGTAGTATGCGGGGGGCGGACACCGGGGAGCTGTTTTTT	CASSMRGADTGELFF
TRBD2	.	TRBJ2-7	TRBV9	TGTGCCAGCAGCCCTGGGACTAGCGGAAGCTCCTACGAGCAGTACTTC	CASSPGTSGSSYEQYF
.	.	TRBJ2-1	TRBV2	TGTGCCAGCAGTGAATGGGTGGGGAGCTCCTACAATGAGCAGTTCTTC	CASSEWVGSSYNEQFF